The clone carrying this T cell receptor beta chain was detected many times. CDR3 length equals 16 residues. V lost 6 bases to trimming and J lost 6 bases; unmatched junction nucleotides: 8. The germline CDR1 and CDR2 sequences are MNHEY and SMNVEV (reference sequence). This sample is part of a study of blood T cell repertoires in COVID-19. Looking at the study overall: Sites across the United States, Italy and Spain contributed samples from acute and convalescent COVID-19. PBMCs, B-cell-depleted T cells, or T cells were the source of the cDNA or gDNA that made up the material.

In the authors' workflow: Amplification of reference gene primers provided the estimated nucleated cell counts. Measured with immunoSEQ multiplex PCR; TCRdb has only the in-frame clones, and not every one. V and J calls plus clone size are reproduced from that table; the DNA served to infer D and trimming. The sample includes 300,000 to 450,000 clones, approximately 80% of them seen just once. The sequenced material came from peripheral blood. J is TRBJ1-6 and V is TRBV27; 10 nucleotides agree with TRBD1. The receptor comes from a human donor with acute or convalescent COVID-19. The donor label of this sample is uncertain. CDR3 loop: CASRRSDRGSNSPLHF. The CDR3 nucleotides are TGTGCCAGCAGGCGTTCGGACAGGGGGAGTAATTCACCCCTCCACTTT.